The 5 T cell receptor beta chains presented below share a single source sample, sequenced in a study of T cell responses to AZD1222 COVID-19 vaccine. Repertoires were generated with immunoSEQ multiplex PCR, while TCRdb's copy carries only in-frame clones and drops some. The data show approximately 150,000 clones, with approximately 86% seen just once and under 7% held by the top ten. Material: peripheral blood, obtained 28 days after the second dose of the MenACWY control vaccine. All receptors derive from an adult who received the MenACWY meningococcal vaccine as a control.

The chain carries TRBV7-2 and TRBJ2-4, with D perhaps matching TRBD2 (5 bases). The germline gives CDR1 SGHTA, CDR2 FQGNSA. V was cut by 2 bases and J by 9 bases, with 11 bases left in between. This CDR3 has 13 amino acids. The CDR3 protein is CASSLTPGSIQYF. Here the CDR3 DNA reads TGTGCCAGCAGCTTAACTCCTGGGAGCATTCAGTACTTC.

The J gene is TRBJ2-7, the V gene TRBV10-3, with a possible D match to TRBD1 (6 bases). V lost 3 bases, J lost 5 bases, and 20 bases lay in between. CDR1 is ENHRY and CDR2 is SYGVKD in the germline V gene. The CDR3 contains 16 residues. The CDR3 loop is CAISDRQGQPRNEQYF. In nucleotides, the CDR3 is TGTGCCATCAGTGACAGGCAGGGACAACCTCGGAACGAGCAGTACTTC.

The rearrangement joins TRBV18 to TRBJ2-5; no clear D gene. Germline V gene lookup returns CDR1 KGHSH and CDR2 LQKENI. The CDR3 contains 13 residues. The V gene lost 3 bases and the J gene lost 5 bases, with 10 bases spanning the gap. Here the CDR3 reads CASSPVEWETQYF. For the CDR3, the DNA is TGTGCCAGCTCACCTGTGGAGTGGGAGACCCAGTACTTC.

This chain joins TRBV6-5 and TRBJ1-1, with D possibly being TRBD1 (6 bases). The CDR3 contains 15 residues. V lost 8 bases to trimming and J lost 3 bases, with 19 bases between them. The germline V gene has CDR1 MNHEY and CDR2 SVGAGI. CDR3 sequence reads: CASRKRGRGDTEAFF. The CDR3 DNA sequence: TGTGCCAGCCGAAAGAGGGGAAGGGGGGACACTGAAGCTTTCTTT.

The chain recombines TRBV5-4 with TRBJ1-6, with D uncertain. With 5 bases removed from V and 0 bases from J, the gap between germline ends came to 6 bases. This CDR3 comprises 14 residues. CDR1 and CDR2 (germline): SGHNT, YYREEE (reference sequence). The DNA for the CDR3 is TGTGCCAGCAGAAGGAGCTCCTATAATTCACCCCTCCACTTT. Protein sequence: CASRRSSYNSPLHF.